Below are 5 T cell receptor beta chains sequenced from a single sample in a study of blood T cell repertoires in COVID-19. Using immunoSEQ multiplex PCR, the repertoire was profiled, and TCRdb retains in-frame clones only, with some absent. The sample lists approximately 72,000 clones, 86% seen once, with around 12% in the top ten. The sample taken for sequencing was peripheral blood. The source is a woman between 55 and 75 years old with acute or convalescent COVID-19.

This clone is a singleton in its sample. The rearrangement uses TRBV11-3 and TRBJ2-1, with 13 nucleotides matching TRBD2. The germline V gene encodes CDR1 SGHNT and CDR2 YENEEA. V lost 11 bases and J lost 6; bases outside the gene matches: 10. This CDR3 has 15 amino acids. The CDR3 nucleotides read TGTGCCTCCTCCCTGACTAGCGGGGGGTTCAATGAGCAGTTCTTC. The encoded protein is CASSLTSGGFNEQFF.

This CDR3 reads CASSLGQDEQYF. For the CDR3, the DNA is TGTGCCAGCAGTTTGGGACAAGACGAGCAGTACTTC. The V gene is TRBV12-3 or TRBV12-4, the J gene TRBJ2-7; tentative D call: TRBD1 (6 bases). V was pared by 3 bases and J by 5 bases, with 8 bases between. This CDR3 spans 12 amino acids.

The gene calls are TRBV28 and TRBJ1-6; a weak D match, TRBD1 (6 bases). The CDR3 spans 15 residues. Germline loops: CDR1 MDHEN, CDR2 SYDVKM. V lost 4 bases and J 7 bases, leaving 14 bases between the germline ends. The chain's CDR3 is CASSSLQGANSPLHF. CDR3 coding DNA: TGTGCCAGCAGTTCGCTACAGGGAGCAAATTCACCCCTCCACTTT.

The genes are TRBV7-9 and TRBJ1-3; TRBD1 is a possible D gene (6 bases). Trimming pared 4 bases from V and 1 base from J, leaving 11 bases between. The CDR3 has 15 amino acids. Per the germline V gene, CDR1 is SEHNR and CDR2 is FQNEAQ (reference sequence). This chain's CDR3 is CASSSQGGSGNTIYF. CDR3 sequence (DNA): TGTGCCAGCAGCTCACAGGGAGGGTCTGGAAACACCATATATTTT.

This clone appeared once. The chain employs TRBV3-1 (or the pseudogene TRBV3-2) and TRBJ2-4, with 11 bases aligning to TRBD2. The CDR3 totals 17 residues. The ends lost 1 base at V and 7 bases at J; junction bases unmatched: 9. Germline CDR1 reads LGHDT; CDR2 reads YNNKEL (reference sequence). This CDR3 is CASSQGSLAGGRNIQYF. DNA of the CDR3: TGTGCCAGCAGCCAAGGTAGTCTAGCGGGGGGTCGGAACATTCAGTACTTC.